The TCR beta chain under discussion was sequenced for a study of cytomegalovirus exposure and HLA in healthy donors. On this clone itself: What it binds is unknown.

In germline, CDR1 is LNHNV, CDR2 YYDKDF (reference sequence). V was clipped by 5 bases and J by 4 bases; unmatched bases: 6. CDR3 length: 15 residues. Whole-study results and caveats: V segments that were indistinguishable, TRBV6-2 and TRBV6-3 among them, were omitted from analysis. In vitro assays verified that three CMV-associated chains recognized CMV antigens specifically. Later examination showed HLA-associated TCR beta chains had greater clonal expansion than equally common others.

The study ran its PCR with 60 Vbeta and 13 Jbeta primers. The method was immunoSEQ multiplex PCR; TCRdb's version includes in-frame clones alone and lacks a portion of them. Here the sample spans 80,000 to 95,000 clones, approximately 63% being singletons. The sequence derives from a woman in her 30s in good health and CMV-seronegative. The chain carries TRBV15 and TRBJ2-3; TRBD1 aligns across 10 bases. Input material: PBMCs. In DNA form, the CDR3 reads TGTGCCACCAGCCGCCGGGACAGGGGCGCAGATACGCAGTATTTT. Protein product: CATSRRDRGADTQYF.